These T cell receptor beta chains were read from a single sample in a study of regulatory T cells in long-lasting Graves disease. In TCRdb, the multiplex PCR reads were re-called with MiXCR into one record per CDR3 protein. The sample has roughly 470,000 distinct CDR3 sequences; around 20% are singletons. The source was peripheral blood mononuclear cells (PBMCs), collected when the disease was refractory, from a patient treated with antithyroid drugs. The source of these receptors is a female donor with Graves disease. Both conserved end residues are part of each CDR3. The order of the fields is CDR3 length, clone size, V gene, J gene, D gene, CDR3 protein, CDR3 DNA. D genes are given only for firm matches. Clone sizes are given selectively: once, few, many, or a class where the clone is expanded.

length: 14
size: many
V: TRBV2
J: TRBJ2-5
D: NA
CDR3: CASSDRQHQETQYF
DNA: TGTGCCAGCAGTGACCGACAGCACCAAGAGACCCAGTACTTC

length: 12
size: many
V: TRBV6-5
J: TRBJ1-1
D: NA
CDR3: CASSYGYAEAFF
DNA: TGTGCCAGCAGTTACGGGTATGCTGAAGCTTTCTTT

length: 13
size: many
V: TRBV10-3
J: TRBJ2-7
D: NA
CDR3: CAISEIRGSEQYF
DNA: TGTGCCATCAGTGAGATTAGGGGTTCCGAGCAGTACTTC

length: 15
size: many
V: TRBV6-1
J: TRBJ2-2
D: NA
CDR3: CASSGARPNTGELFF
DNA: TGTGCCAGCAGTGGCGCACGGCCGAACACCGGGGAGCTGTTTTTT

length: 12
size: NA
V: TRBV19
J: TRBJ1-2
D: NA
CDR3: CASKGGYDGYTF
DNA: TGTGCCAGTAAAGGAGGGTACGATGGCTACACCTTC

length: 16
size: NA
V: TRBV28
J: TRBJ2-3
D: TRBD2
CDR3: CASMGSLAGVTDTQYF
DNA: TGTGCCAGCATGGGCTCCCTAGCGGGAGTAACAGATACGCAGTATTTT

length: 14
size: many
V: TRBV20-1
J: TRBJ2-2
D: NA
CDR3: CSARRLGNTGELFF
DNA: TGCAGTGCTCGACGACTAGGGAACACCGGGGAGCTGTTTTTT

length: 12
size: many
V: TRBV20-1
J: TRBJ2-7
D: NA
CDR3: CSAPPFWGEQYF
DNA: TGCAGTGCTCCTCCATTCTGGGGCGAGCAGTACTTC

length: 13
size: many
V: TRBV7-2
J: TRBJ1-3
D: NA
CDR3: CASSPQGGNTIYF
DNA: TGTGCCAGCAGCCCTCAGGGTGGAAACACCATATATTTT

length: 15
size: NA
V: TRBV12-3/TRBV12-4
J: TRBJ2-6
D: NA
CDR3: CASSPEGGGANVQTF
DNA: TGTGCCAGCAGTCCGGAAGGGGGAGGGGCCAACGTCCAGACTTTC

length: 15
size: few
V: TRBV20-1
J: TRBJ2-2
D: NA
CDR3: CSARGRGRDTGELFF
DNA: TGCAGTGCTAGAGGAAGGGGTCGGGACACCGGGGAGCTGTTTTTT

length: 15
size: few
V: TRBV24-1
J: TRBJ2-7
D: TRBD1
CDR3: CATSAGTGPNYEQYF
DNA: TGTGCCACCAGTGCCGGGACAGGGCCAAACTACGAGCAGTACTTC

length: 13
size: few
V: TRBV29-1
J: TRBJ2-7
D: NA
CDR3: CSVDQVSQGEQYF
DNA: TGCAGCGTTGATCAGGTGTCTCAGGGCGAGCAGTACTTC

length: 15
size: few
V: TRBV5-1
J: TRBJ2-7
D: TRBD2
CDR3: CASSRDGGSAYEQYF
DNA: TGCGCCAGCAGCAGGGACGGCGGGAGTGCCTACGAGCAGTACTTC

length: 12
size: once
V: TRBV20-1
J: TRBJ1-1
D: NA
CDR3: CSARVFGTEAFF
DNA: TGCAGTGCTAGAGTCTTTGGCACTGAAGCTTTCTTT

length: 14
size: many
V: TRBV2
J: TRBJ2-1
D: NA
CDR3: CASSLGFRASEQFF
DNA: TGTGCCAGCAGTTTGGGGTTTCGCGCCTCTGAGCAGTTCTTC

length: 12
size: once
V: TRBV2
J: TRBJ2-1
D: NA
CDR3: CAGSDLRHEQFF
DNA: TGTGCCGGCTCGGACTTGCGTCATGAGCAGTTCTTC

length: 15
size: NA
V: TRBV28
J: TRBJ1-5
D: NA
CDR3: CASNPQGREDQPQHF
DNA: TGTGCCAGCAATCCACAGGGAAGGGAGGATCAGCCCCAGCATTTT

length: 15
size: few
V: TRBV6-5
J: TRBJ2-7
D: NA
CDR3: CASSYKIGQFYEQYF
DNA: TGTGCCAGCAGTTACAAAATCGGACAGTTCTACGAGCAGTACTTC

length: 15
size: NA
V: TRBV7-2
J: TRBJ2-7
D: TRBD2
CDR3: CASSLDPGLATEQYF
DNA: TGTGCCAGCAGCTTAGACCCGGGACTAGCGACGGAGCAGTACTTC

length: 12
size: few
V: TRBV28
J: TRBJ1-3
D: NA
CDR3: CASIRLPYTIYF
DNA: TGTGCCAGCATTCGATTACCCTACACCATATATTTT

length: 18
size: NA
V: TRBV10-2
J: TRBJ1-6
D: TRBD1
CDR3: CASRDSDIGVSYNSPLHF
DNA: TGCGCCAGCCGGGACAGTGATATTGGGGTCTCCTATAATTCACCCCTCCACTTT

length: 12
size: few
V: TRBV5-6
J: TRBJ2-7
D: NA
CDR3: CASSSAGWEQYF
DNA: TGTGCCAGCAGTTCGGCTGGGTGGGAGCAGTACTTC

length: 13
size: few
V: TRBV5-1
J: TRBJ2-7
D: NA
CDR3: CASKAGRSYEQYF
DNA: TGCGCCAGCAAAGCCGGGAGATCCTACGAGCAGTACTTC